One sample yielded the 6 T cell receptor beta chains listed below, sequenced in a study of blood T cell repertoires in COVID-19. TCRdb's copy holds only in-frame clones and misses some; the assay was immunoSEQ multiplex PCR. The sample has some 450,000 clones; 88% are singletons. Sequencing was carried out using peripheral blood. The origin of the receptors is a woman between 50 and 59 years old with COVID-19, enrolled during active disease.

CDR3 sequence: CASSLGTYSSYNEQFF. The CDR3 DNA reads TGTGCCAGCAGCTTGGGGACTTACAGCTCCTACAATGAGCAGTTCTTC. This chain uses TRBV11-2 with TRBJ2-1, with a tentative D call TRBD2 (6 bases). Germline V gene sequence: CDR1 SGHAT, CDR2 FQNNGV. V was shortened by 3 bases and J by 0 bases, with 12 bases between the two germline ends. This CDR3 has 16 amino acids.

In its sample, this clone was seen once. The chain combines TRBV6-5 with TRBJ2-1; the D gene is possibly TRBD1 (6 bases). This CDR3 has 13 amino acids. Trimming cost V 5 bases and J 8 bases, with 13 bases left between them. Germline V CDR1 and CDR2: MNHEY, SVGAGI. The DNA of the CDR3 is TGTGCCAGCAGTCCTTTGGGGGCCGATGAGCAGTTCTTC. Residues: CASSPLGADEQFF.

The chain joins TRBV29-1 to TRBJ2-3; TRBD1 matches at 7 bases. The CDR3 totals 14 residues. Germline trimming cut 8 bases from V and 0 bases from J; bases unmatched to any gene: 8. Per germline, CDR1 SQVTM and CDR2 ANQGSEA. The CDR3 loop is CSFDRATSTDTQYF. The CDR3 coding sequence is TGCAGCTTCGACAGGGCTACTAGCACAGATACGCAGTATTTT.

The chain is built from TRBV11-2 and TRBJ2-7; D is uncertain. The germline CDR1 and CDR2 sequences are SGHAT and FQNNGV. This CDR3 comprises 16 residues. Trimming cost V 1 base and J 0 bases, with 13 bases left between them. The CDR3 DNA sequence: TGTGCCAGCAGCTTAGGAGGTGGGTTCCTCTCCTACGAGCAGTACTTC. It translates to CASSLGGGFLSYEQYF.

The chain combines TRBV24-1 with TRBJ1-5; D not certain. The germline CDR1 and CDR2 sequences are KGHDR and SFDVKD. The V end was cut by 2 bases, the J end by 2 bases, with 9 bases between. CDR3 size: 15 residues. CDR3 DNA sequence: TGTGCCACCAGTGATTCCGGGGTTGGCAATCAGCCCCAGCATTTT. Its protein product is CATSDSGVGNQPQHF.

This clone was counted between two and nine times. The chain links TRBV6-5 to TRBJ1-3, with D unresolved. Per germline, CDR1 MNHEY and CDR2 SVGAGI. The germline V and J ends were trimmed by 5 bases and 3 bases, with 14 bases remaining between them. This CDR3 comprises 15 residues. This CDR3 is CASSRTLMDGNTIYF. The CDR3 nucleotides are TGTGCCAGCAGTCGGACTTTAATGGATGGAAACACCATATATTTT.